The present entry profiles one T cell receptor beta chain with its context. Its antigen remains unidentified. These data originate in a study of T-cell memory formation after mild COVID-19. UMIs and sample barcodes were carried by the TCR alpha and TCR beta cDNA libraries that 5'RACE produced using constant-segment primers. TCRdb recomputed calls from the 5' RACE reads with MiXCR, one row per CDR3 protein. This table has about 240,000 distinct CDR3 sequences, approximately 9% appearing once. General study findings and limits: Mainly CM and EM harbored the contracting CD4+ clones; mainly EMRA harbored the CD8+ ones.

The germline V gene encodes CDR1 MGHRA and CDR2 YSYEKL. J lost 4 bases, V lost 0 bases, and 4 bases had no gene match. This CDR3 is built from 16 residues. Sample: PBMCs or a T cell subset sorted from them (not recorded which). The source of this sequence is a man aged 18 to 35 who had mild COVID-19 (a few samples of this study predate the infection). Cell type and time point are not known. The chain links TRBV4-1 to TRBJ2-1; 9 nucleotides align to TRBD1. The CDR3, as DNA: TGCGCCAGCAGCCAAGAAGGGACAGGGCTGTACAATGAGCAGTTCTTC. This sequence encodes CASSQEGTGLYNEQFF.